These 5 T cell receptor beta chains share one sample of origin, sequenced in a study of T cells after yellow fever vaccination. TCRdb fed the 5' RACE reads into MiXCR, producing one record per CDR3 protein. The sample has around 400,000 distinct CDR3 sequences, 11% seen once. Source: PBMCs, taken on the day of the first yellow fever vaccination. The receptors were sampled from a man between 18 and 35 years old who received the YFV17D yellow fever vaccine.

The rearrangement uses TRBV20-1 and TRBJ2-2, with 8 bases matching TRBD1. The CDR3 spans 14 residues. Per germline, CDR1 DFQATT and CDR2 SNEGSKA (reference sequence). The V and J ends lost 6 bases and 1 base, in that order; junction bases with no gene match: 4. The chain's CDR3 is CSASGTGNTGELFF. Here the CDR3 DNA reads TGCAGTGCCTCCGGGACAGGGAACACCGGGGAGCTGTTTTTT.

CDR3 protein: CSAGGEYF. The CDR3 DNA is TGCAGTGCTGGAGGGGAGTACTTC. V gene TRBV20-1 combines with J gene TRBJ2-5, with D perhaps TRBD2 (6 bases). The germline V gene has CDR1 DFQATT and CDR2 SNEGSKA (reference sequence). V lost 5 bases, J lost 12 bases, and 7 bases lay in between. The CDR3 sequence is 8 residues long.

This clonotype appeared many times. The V call is TRBV29-1, the J call TRBJ2-3; TRBD2 is a possible D gene (7 bases). The CDR3 has 11 amino acids. Trimming shortened V by 7 bases and J by 8 bases, and 13 bases separated the two germline ends. Germline V gives CDR1 SQVTM, CDR2 ANQGSEA. The CDR3 loop is CSARGGGTQYF. CDR3 DNA sequence: TGCAGCGCTAGAGGGGGGGGTACGCAGTATTTT.

This clonotype has only a few counts. The J gene is TRBJ2-1, the V gene TRBV18, with 11 bases aligning to TRBD2. CDR3 length: 20 residues. CDR1 KGHSH and CDR2 LQKENI come from the germline V gene. The ends lost 3 bases at V and 8 bases at J; junction bases unmatched: 21. CDR3 loop: CASSPSLIAGGPNNRDEQFF. The CDR3 region has the DNA TGTGCCAGCTCACCCTCGCTAATAGCGGGGGGGCCGAATAACCGCGATGAGCAGTTCTTC.

On this clonotype itself: The CDR3 does not end in the conserved phenylalanine or tryptophan, so this is likely a read error. This chain joins TRBV2 and TRBJ1-2; no definite D call. The V end was cut by 4 bases, the J end by 4 bases, with 10 bases between. CDR3 length: 13 residues. CDR1 SNHLY and CDR2 FYNNEI come from the germline V gene. CDR3: CASSVRGRYGYTS. CDR3 coding DNA: TGTGCCAGCAGTGTTAGAGGCCGCTATGGCTACACCTCC.